The 25 T cell receptor beta chains in this list originate from one sample, sequenced in a study of metastatic and nonmetastatic thyroid tumors. TCRdb re-analyzed the PCR reads using MiXCR. There are tens of thousands of clones in the sample; about 20% occur only once, and around 4% lies in the top ten. All patients were treatment-naive before thyroid surgery. Sequencing input: adjacent normal tissue. These receptors were taken from a female donor with papillary thyroid cancer or a benign thyroid nodule (not recorded which). Some clones in this sample may be carry-over from other donors' samples.

V gene TRBV6-1 combines with J gene TRBJ1-1; D is unresolved. CDR1 MNHNS and CDR2 SASEGT come from the germline V gene. The CDR3 length is 14 residues. Between the trimmed V and J ends, which lost 11 bases and 5 bases, there was a span of 21 bases. CDR3 protein: CAATAGRPGTEAFF. In DNA form, the CDR3 reads TGTGCCGCCACAGCGGGCAGACCGGGGACTGAAGCTTTCTTT.

This clone occurred many times. The chain is built from TRBV28 and TRBJ2-6, with D perhaps matching TRBD1 (6 bases). V shed 6 bases and J shed 0 bases, with 12 bases lying between them. Germline CDR1 MDHEN, CDR2 SYDVKM. This CDR3 region has 16 residues. CDR3 protein: CASSLPGHSGANVLTF. CDR3 sequence (DNA): TGTGCCAGCAGCCTGCCGGGACACTCTGGGGCCAACGTCCTGACTTTC.

The rearrangement uses TRBV19 and TRBJ1-1; TRBD1 matches at 7 bases. Germline V CDR1 and CDR2: LNHDA, SQIVND (reference sequence). Germline trimming cut 6 bases from V and 1 base from J; bases unmatched to any gene: 11. The CDR3 totals 16 residues. The chain's CDR3 is CASRAVQGKQNTEAFF. CDR3 coding DNA: TGTGCCAGTAGGGCAGTACAGGGGAAGCAGAACACTGAAGCTTTCTTT.

This clone was counted many times. J is TRBJ2-3 and V is TRBV6-1; TRBD2 is a possible D gene (6 bases). Trimming removed 4 bases from V and 0 bases from J, with 23 bases in between. The CDR3 is made up of 19 amino acids. Germline V gene sequence: CDR1 MNHNS, CDR2 SASEGT. CDR3 bases: TGTGCCAGCAGTGCGACGGGGGAAGACTATGAAACTAGCACAGATACGCAGTATTTT. Translation gives CASSATGEDYETSTDTQYF.

This clone was counted ten times or more. This chain links TRBV3-1 with TRBJ1-5; unclear D gene. V lost 0 bases to trimming and J lost 0 bases, with 21 bases between them. CDR1 is LGHDT and CDR2 is YNNKEL in the germline V gene (reference sequence). The CDR3 has 20 residues. The CDR3 is CASSQDRSLWADDSNQPQHF. The CDR3 DNA sequence: TGTGCCAGCAGCCAAGATCGGAGCTTATGGGCAGACGATAGCAATCAGCCCCAGCATTTT.

This clone is medium-sized within its sample. The V gene is TRBV12-3 or TRBV12-4, the J gene TRBJ2-7; 12 nucleotides align to TRBD1. The V and J ends lost 6 bases and 6 bases, in that order; junction bases with no gene match: 12. This CDR3 is 16 amino acids long. The CDR3 here is CASSPLPGQGAGEQYF. The CDR3 region has the DNA TGTGCCAGCAGCCCCCTTCCGGGACAGGGGGCTGGCGAGCAGTACTTC.

This clone has a handful of counts. V gene TRBV9 combines with J gene TRBJ2-7, with D possibly matching TRBD2 (6 bases). The CDR3 has 16 amino acids. The ends were cut back, 1 base at V and 6 bases at J, with 20 bases in the middle. Germline loops: CDR1 SGDLS, CDR2 YYNGEE. CDR3 amino acids: CASSVRAEGGRTEQYF. The CDR3 DNA reads TGTGCCAGCAGCGTAAGGGCAGAGGGAGGTCGTACCGAGCAGTACTTC.

This clone occurred many times. The chain links TRBV3-1 to TRBJ2-1; possibly TRBD1 for D (7 bases). The germline V gene has CDR1 LGHDT and CDR2 YNNKEL (reference sequence). V was clipped by 0 bases and J by 3 bases, with 9 bases between them. The CDR3 length is 15 residues. The CDR3 spells CASSQDRGVYNEQFF. The DNA for the CDR3 is TGTGCCAGCAGCCAAGACAGGGGGGTCTACAATGAGCAGTTCTTC.

This clone was detected many times. The V gene is TRBV4-2, the J gene TRBJ1-1, with 8 bases identical to TRBD1. The V segment lost 3 bases and the J segment 6 bases; nucleotides outside the gene matches: 18. Germline V CDR1 and CDR2: LGHNA, YNFKEQ. The CDR3 runs 18 residues. In DNA, the CDR3 is TGTGCCAGCAGCCAGACTATAACCGGGACTCCACAGGGGGCTGAAGCTTTCTTT. It encodes CASSQTITGTPQGAEAFF.

This clone was seen ten or more times. The chain employs TRBV18 and TRBJ2-7; 7 bases map to TRBD1. CDR1 and CDR2 (germline): KGHSH, LQKENI. V lost 2 bases and J lost 2; bases outside the gene matches: 0. This CDR3 is built from 13 residues. The DNA of the CDR3 is TGTGCCAGCTCACCAGGGACAGCCTACGAGCAGTACTTC. It specifies CASSPGTAYEQYF.

At least ten counts were recorded for this clone. This chain joins TRBV20-1 and TRBJ1-1, with a weak D call TRBD1 (6 bases). There are 14 residues in the CDR3. Germline lookup yields CDR1 DFQATT and CDR2 SNEGSKA (reference sequence). V was cut by 6 bases and J by 3 bases, with 17 bases left in between. In DNA, the CDR3 is TGCAGTGCCATCAGTGGGGGGCGCCACACTGAAGCTTTCTTT. It encodes CSAISGGRHTEAFF.

This clone was observed many times. The rearrangement joins TRBV7-6 to TRBJ2-2, with TRBD2 matching 8 bases. This CDR3 region has 16 residues. The germline V gene encodes CDR1 SGHVS and CDR2 FNYEAQ. Trimming removed 5 bases from V and 0 bases from J; junction bases left unmatched: 5. The CDR3 protein is CASSRRLAPNTGELFF. The CDR3 nucleotides read TGTGCCAGCAGCCGCAGACTAGCGCCGAACACCGGGGAGCTGTTTTTT.

This clone has ten or more counts. The V call is TRBV4-3, the J call TRBJ2-5; no clear D gene. Trimming took off 0 bases at V and 5 bases at J, with 7 bases between the two ends. The CDR3 spans 13 residues. CDR1 is LGHNA and CDR2 is YSLEER in the germline V gene. The CDR3 is CASSQDLRETQYF. The CDR3 DNA follows: TGCGCCAGCAGCCAAGATCTTAGGGAGACCCAGTACTTC.

This clone was detected a few times. V and J are TRBV15 and TRBJ2-7, with D perhaps matching TRBD1 (5 bases). This CDR3 has 13 amino acids. Trimming took 3 bases from V and 6 from J, leaving 12 bases between them. Germline V gene lookup returns CDR1 LNHNV and CDR2 YYDKDF (reference sequence). The CDR3 bases are TGTGCCACCAGCAGGCAGGGTTTGGGCGAGCAGTACTTC. Residues: CATSRQGLGEQYF.

This clone appeared many times. CDR3 bases: TGCAGCGCATTGACAGGGGCTCCCTACGAGCAGTACTTC. As protein: CSALTGAPYEQYF. The rearrangement joins TRBV29-1 to TRBJ2-7, with TRBD1 identical over 8 bases. The CDR3 consists of 13 residues. J lost 2 bases, V lost 7 bases, and 7 bases had no gene match. CDR1 and CDR2 (germline): SQVTM, ANQGSEA.

The chain combines TRBV20-1 with TRBJ2-3; 11 bases map to TRBD2. Germline V CDR1 and CDR2: DFQATT, SNEGSKA (reference sequence). V was clipped by 4 bases and J by 0 bases; unmatched bases: 6. This CDR3 spans 16 amino acids. The CDR3 loop is CSAMGLAETSTDTQYF. DNA for the CDR3: TGCAGTGCTATGGGACTAGCGGAGACTAGCACAGATACGCAGTATTTT.

This clone was detected many times. The chain employs TRBV12-3 or TRBV12-4 and TRBJ2-2; D remains unclear. The CDR3 covers 12 residues. The V end lost 4 bases, the J end lost 4 bases, and 4 bases lay between the germline ends. The CDR3 DNA follows: TGTGCCAGCAGTTCATCCACCGGGGAGCTGTTTTTT. It yields the protein CASSSSTGELFF.

A note on this clone: An end of the junction differs from the germline gene, which may be a read error. The chain joins TRBV6-1 to TRBJ2-7; a weak D match, TRBD1 (6 bases). Judging by the DNA end, TRBJ2-1 fits better; the J call may be wrong. Germline values: CDR1 MNHNS, CDR2 SASEGT. There are 14 residues in the CDR3. The CDR3 loop is CSSSEGGTRYEQFF. DNA of the CDR3: TGTTCCAGCAGTGAAGGGGGAACACGGTACGAGCAGTTCTTC.

This clone has at least ten counts. This sequence joins TRBV20-1 and TRBJ2-7, with 10 nucleotides matching TRBD2. Germline loops: CDR1 DFQATT, CDR2 SNEGSKA (reference sequence). This CDR3 spans 15 amino acids. V was pared by 0 bases and J by 2 bases, with 4 bases of the junction left unmatched. CDR3 nucleotide sequence: TGCAGTGCTAGAGATCTAGCGGGAGACGCCTACGAGCAGTACTTC. Protein: CSARDLAGDAYEQYF.

In its sample, this clone was seen many times. The gene calls are TRBV4-1 and TRBJ1-5; possibly TRBD1 for D (5 bases). Germline V lookup: CDR1 MGHRA, CDR2 YSYEKL. V lost 2 bases and J 5 bases, leaving 13 bases between the germline ends. The CDR3 spans 15 residues. CDR3 sequence: CASSQPDTDYQPQHF. In DNA, the CDR3 is TGCGCCAGCAGCCAACCGGACACGGACTATCAGCCCCAGCATTTT.

This clone was counted between two and nine times. An end of the junction does not agree with germline; a read error may underlie this. The chain is built from TRBV18 and TRBJ1-5, with TRBD1 matching over 9 bases. CDR1 and CDR2 from the germline V gene are KGHSH and LQKENI. This CDR3 has 12 residues. CDR3 sequence: CANPPTNRDRVF. The DNA for the CDR3 is TGTGCCAACCCACCAACGAACCGGGACAGGGTTTTT.

V and J are TRBV27 and TRBJ2-1; D not certain. CDR3 length equals 16 residues. V was trimmed by 8 bases and J by 6 bases, leaving 23 bases between them. The germline V gene encodes CDR1 MNHEY and CDR2 SMNVEV (reference sequence). The CDR3 here is CASVGLRTPWGNEQFF. The CDR3 DNA reads as TGTGCCAGCGTAGGCCTCCGTACTCCGTGGGGCAATGAGCAGTTCTTC.

The sample holds one count of this clone. The chain is built from TRBV4-3 and TRBJ2-3; the D gene is possibly TRBD2 (5 bases). The CDR3 consists of 16 residues. V lost 2 bases, J lost 0 bases, and 12 bases lay in between. CDR1 LGHNA and CDR2 YSLEER come from the germline V gene. The chain's CDR3 is CASSQYVGISTDTQYF. Here the CDR3 DNA reads TGCGCCAGCAGCCAATACGTCGGGATCAGCACAGATACGCAGTATTTT.

This clone was picked up a small number of times. This rearrangement joins TRBV11-2 to TRBJ2-7; 9 bases are a match to TRBD2. The CDR3 has 16 amino acids. The junction had 13 bases not matched to a gene; V was cut back by 7 bases and J by 3 bases. In germline, CDR1 is SGHAT, CDR2 FQNNGV. DNA of the CDR3: TGTGCCAGCATGAGACAACTAGCGGGCAACTACTACGAGCAGTACTTC. It encodes CASMRQLAGNYYEQYF.

This clone was seen repeatedly, ten times or more. J is TRBJ1-5 and V is TRBV4-1, with 7 positions matching TRBD1. CDR3 length: 16 residues. Germline CDR1 and CDR2: MGHRA and YSYEKL. Trimming at V came to 2 bases and at J to 1 base, leaving 5 bases not matched to a gene. CDR3 nucleotide sequence: TGCGCCAGCAGCCAAACGGACAGGAGCAGCAATCAGCCCCAGCATTTT. Protein product: CASSQTDRSSNQPQHF.